The subject of this entry is one TCR beta chain. This entry comes from a study of T cells after yellow fever vaccination. TCRdb re-called the 5' RACE reads through MiXCR, storing one row per CDR3 protein. This table holds 300,000 to 400,000 distinct CDR3 sequences, about 4% found once. Per germline, CDR1 MDHEN and CDR2 SYDVKM. The V gene lost 5 bases and the J gene lost 14 bases, with 13 bases spanning the gap. The CDR3 has 12 amino acids. The chain has TRBV28 and TRBJ1-6; D gene ambiguous. The source of this sequence is a man aged 18 to 35 who received the YFV17D yellow fever vaccine. The starting material was PBMCs, obtained 5 days after the yellow fever booster vaccination. The CDR3 DNA reads as TGTGCCAGCAGTGGCCTGACGAGGACCCTCCACTTT. Translating gives CASSGLTRTLHF.